The clone carrying this T cell receptor beta chain was seen just once. As yet, its antigen is unknown. These data belong to a study of graft-versus-host responses after intestinal transplantation. General study results and limits: Detected in recipient marrow were GvH clones, some of which were first observed in ileum or blood.

This CDR3 is built from 12 residues. Germline V gene data show CDR1 as SGHTS and CDR2 as YDEGEE. V lost 4 bases, J lost 5 bases, and 9 bases lay in between. TCRdb's table, derived via immunoSEQ multiplex PCR, lists solely in-frame clones and lacks some. The table has tens of thousands of clones, just under 95% seen once. The sample was unstimulated CD8+ T cells sorted from spleen or lymph node cells, taken before intestinal transplant. The chain is built from TRBV5-8 and TRBJ2-5, with a possible D match to TRBD1 (5 bases). The TCR originated in a human donor who received an intestinal transplant. DNA for the CDR3: TGTGCCAGCAGCCTGTCAGGGGAGACCCAGTACTTC. Translated: CASSLSGETQYF.